A selection of T cell receptor beta chains follows, all from one sample in a study of T cell changes during pregnancy in multiple sclerosis. Produced via immunoSEQ multiplex PCR; TCRdb's table is partial and in-frame only. The table lists approximately 40,000 clones, 85% to 95% of them singletons. Material: peripheral blood. All receptors derive from a female donor with multiple sclerosis, enrolled in a pregnancy study. CDR3s include the opening cysteine and the closing phenylalanine or tryptophan. D genes are given only for firm matches. Size is omitted from some rows. Given values are once, few, many or a class for expanded clones.

TRBJ2-5,-,TRBV30,TRBD2,CAWRVGAGGQAQYF,TGTGCCTGGAGGGTAGGAGCGGGAGGGCAGGCCCAGTACTTC
TRBJ2-7,-,TRBV6-6,TRBD2,CASSYTGGSYEQYF,TGTGCCAGCAGTTACACGGGGGGCTCCTACGAGCAGTACTTC
TRBJ2-1,-,TRBV4-2,-,CASSQHGLNNEQFF,TGTGCCAGCAGCCAGCATGGACTGAACAATGAGCAGTTCTTC
TRBJ2-7,-,TRBV7-6,-,CASSEFETGSEQYF,TGTGCCAGCAGCGAATTCGAAACAGGGTCCGAGCAGTACTTC
TRBJ2-7,-,TRBV5-1,TRBD1,CASSSTGTGSYEQYF,TGCGCCAGCAGTTCTACCGGGACAGGTTCCTACGAGCAGTACTTC
TRBJ2-1,-,TRBV19,-,CASSIAVPTNEQFF,TGTGCCAGTAGTATAGCCGTCCCGACCAATGAGCAGTTCTTC
TRBJ1-3,-,TRBV2,-,CASVTTGLPGNTIYF,TGTGCCAGCGTAACTACAGGGCTACCTGGAAACACCATATATTTT
TRBJ1-5,-,TRBV19,TRBD1,CARKLTIRQGNNQPQHF,TGTGCCAGGAAACTGACCATCCGACAGGGGAACAATCAGCCCCAGCATTTT
TRBJ1-4,-,TRBV11-2,-,CASSLGGKGNEKLFF,TGTGCCAGCAGCTTAGGGGGCAAGGGTAACGAAAAACTGTTTTTT
TRBJ2-3,once,TRBV6-1,TRBD2,CASREPAGLAGGRGTDTQYF,TGTGCCAGCAGGGAACCAGCGGGACTAGCGGGAGGGCGGGGCACAGATACGCAGTATTTT
TRBJ2-2,-,TRBV18,-,CASSLMNTGELFF,TGTGCCAGCTCACTAATGAACACCGGGGAGCTGTTTTTT
TRBJ1-1,few,TRBV27,-,CASSLTEMNTEAFF,TGTGCCAGCAGTTTGACGGAAATGAACACTGAAGCTTTCTTT
TRBJ1-1,-,TRBV7-2,-,CASSLWSSGEAFF,TGTGCCAGCAGCTTATGGTCCTCTGGTGAAGCTTTCTTT
TRBJ1-1,-,TRBV7-2,-,CASSQVRAGTEAFF,TGTGCCAGCAGCCAGGTCCGGGCAGGCACTGAAGCTTTCTTT